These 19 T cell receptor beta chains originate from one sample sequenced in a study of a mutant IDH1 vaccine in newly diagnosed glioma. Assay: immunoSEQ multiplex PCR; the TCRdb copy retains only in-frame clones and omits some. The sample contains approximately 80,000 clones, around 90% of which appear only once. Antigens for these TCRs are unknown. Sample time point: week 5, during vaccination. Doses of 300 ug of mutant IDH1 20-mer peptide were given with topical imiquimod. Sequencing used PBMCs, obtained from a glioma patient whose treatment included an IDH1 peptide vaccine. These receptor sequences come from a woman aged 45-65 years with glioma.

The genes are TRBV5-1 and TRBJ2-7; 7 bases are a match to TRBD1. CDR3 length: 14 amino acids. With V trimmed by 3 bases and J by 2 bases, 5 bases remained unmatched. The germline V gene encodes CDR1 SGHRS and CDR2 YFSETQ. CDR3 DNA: TGCGCCAGCAGCTCGGACAGGAGGCCCTACGAGCAGTACTTC. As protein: CASSSDRRPYEQYF.

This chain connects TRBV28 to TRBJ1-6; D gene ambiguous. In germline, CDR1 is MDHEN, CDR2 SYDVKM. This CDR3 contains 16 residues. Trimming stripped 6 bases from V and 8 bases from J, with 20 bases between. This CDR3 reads CASSRPLTRMHSPLHF. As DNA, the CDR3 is TGTGCCAGCAGCCGACCCCTTACACGTATGCATTCACCCCTCCACTTT. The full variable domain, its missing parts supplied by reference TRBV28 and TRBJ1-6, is DVKVTQSSRYLVKRTGEKVFLECVQDMDHENMFWYRQDPGLGLRLIYFSYDVKMKEKGDIPEGYSVSREKKERFSLILESASTNQTSMYLCASSRPLTRMHSPLHFGNGTRLTVT.

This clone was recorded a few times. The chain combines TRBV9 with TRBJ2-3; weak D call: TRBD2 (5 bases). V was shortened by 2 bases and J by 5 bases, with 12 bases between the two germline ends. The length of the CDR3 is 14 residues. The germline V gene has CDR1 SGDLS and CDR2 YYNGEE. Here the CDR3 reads CASSVSGKVDTQYF. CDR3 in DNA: TGTGCCAGCAGCGTGTCCGGGAAGGTAGATACGCAGTATTTT.

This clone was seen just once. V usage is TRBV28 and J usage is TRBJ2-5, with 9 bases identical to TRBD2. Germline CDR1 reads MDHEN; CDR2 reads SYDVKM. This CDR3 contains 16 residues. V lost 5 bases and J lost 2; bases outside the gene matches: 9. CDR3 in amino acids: CASSPLGSGRQETQYF. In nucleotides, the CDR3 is TGTGCCAGCAGTCCCCTCGGTAGCGGGAGACAAGAGACCCAGTACTTC.

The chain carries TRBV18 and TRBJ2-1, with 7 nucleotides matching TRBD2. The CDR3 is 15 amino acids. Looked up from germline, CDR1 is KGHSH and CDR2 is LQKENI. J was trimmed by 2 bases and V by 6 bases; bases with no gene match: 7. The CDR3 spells CASSPPSGAYNEQFF. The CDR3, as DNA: TGTGCCAGCTCCCCCCCTAGCGGAGCCTACAATGAGCAGTTCTTC.

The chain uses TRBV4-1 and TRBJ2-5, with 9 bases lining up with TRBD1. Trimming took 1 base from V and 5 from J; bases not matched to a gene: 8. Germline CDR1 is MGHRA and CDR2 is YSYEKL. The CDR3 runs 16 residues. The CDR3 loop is CASSQANTGGRETQYF. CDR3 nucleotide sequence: TGCGCCAGCAGCCAAGCCAACACAGGGGGCAGGGAGACCCAGTACTTC.

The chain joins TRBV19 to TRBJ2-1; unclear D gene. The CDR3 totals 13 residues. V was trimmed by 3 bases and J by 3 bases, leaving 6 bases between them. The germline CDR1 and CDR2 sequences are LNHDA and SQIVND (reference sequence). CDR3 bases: TGTGCCAGTAGTATTGCCAGCTACAATGAGCAGTTCTTC. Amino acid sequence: CASSIASYNEQFF. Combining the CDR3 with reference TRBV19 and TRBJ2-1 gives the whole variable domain DGGITQSPKYLFRKEGQNVTLSCEQNLNHDAMYWYRQDPGQGLRLIYYSQIVNDFQKGDIAEGYSVSREKKESFPLTVTSAQKNPTAFYLCASSIASYNEQFFGPGTRLTVL.

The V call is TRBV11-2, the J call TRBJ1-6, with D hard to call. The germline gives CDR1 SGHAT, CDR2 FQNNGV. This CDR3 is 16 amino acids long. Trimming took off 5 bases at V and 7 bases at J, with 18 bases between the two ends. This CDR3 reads CASSPARATVNSPLHF. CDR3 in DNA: TGTGCCAGCAGCCCTGCAAGGGCAACCGTGAATTCACCCCTCCACTTT.

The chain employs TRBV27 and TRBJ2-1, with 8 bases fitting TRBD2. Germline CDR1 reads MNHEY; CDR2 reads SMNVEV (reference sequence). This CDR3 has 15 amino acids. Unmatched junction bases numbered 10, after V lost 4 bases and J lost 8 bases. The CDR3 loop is CASSYPGGARDEQFF. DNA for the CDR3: TGTGCCAGCAGTTACCCGGGGGGGGCTAGGGATGAGCAGTTCTTC.

CDR3 in amino acids: CASSLVFGQNQPQHF. DNA of the CDR3: TGTGCCAGCAGCTTAGTTTTCGGGCAGAATCAGCCCCAGCATTTT. The chain employs TRBV7-2 and TRBJ1-5; no clear D. Germline V CDR1 and CDR2: SGHTA, FQGNSA. The CDR3 has 15 residues. V lost 1 base and J 4 bases, leaving 11 bases between the germline ends.

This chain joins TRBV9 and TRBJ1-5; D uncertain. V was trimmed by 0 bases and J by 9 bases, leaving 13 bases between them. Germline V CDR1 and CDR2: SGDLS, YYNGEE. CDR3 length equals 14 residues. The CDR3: CASSVGVEGRPQHF. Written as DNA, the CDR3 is TGTGCCAGCAGCGTAGGAGTAGAGGGTCGGCCCCAGCATTTT. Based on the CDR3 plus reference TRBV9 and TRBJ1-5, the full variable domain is DSGVTQTPKHLITATGQRVTLRCSPRSGDLSVYWYQQSLDQGLQFLIQYYNGEERAKGNILERFSAQQFPDLHSELNLSSLELGDSALYFCASSVGVEGRPQHFGDGTRLSIL.

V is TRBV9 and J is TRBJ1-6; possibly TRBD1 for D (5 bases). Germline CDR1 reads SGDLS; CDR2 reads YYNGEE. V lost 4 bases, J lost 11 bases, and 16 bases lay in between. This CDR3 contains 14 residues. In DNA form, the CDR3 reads TGTGCCAGCAGCTCAAACTGGGGGGATACACCCCTCCACTTT. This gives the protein CASSSNWGDTPLHF.

DNA of the CDR3: TGCAGCGTTGATAATGGGATTAGCACAGATACGCAGTATTTT. Its protein is CSVDNGISTDTQYF. J is TRBJ2-3 and V is TRBV29-1; D gene unclear. This CDR3 contains 14 residues. V gave up 3 bases and J gave up 0 bases, with 10 bases separating them. The germline CDR1 and CDR2 sequences are SQVTM and ANQGSEA.

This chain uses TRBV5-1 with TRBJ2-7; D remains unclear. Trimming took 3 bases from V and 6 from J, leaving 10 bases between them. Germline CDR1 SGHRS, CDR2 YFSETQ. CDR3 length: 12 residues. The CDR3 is CASSSPEREQYF. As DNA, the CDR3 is TGCGCCAGCAGCTCTCCTGAGCGCGAGCAGTACTTC.

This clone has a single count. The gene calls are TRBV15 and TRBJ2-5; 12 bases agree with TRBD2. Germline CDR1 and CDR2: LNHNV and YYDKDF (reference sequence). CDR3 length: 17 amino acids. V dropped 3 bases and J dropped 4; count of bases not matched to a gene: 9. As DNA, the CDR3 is TGTGCCACCAGCAGTGGACAGCTAGCGGGAGGGGGAGAGACCCAGTACTTC. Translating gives CATSSGQLAGGGETQYF.

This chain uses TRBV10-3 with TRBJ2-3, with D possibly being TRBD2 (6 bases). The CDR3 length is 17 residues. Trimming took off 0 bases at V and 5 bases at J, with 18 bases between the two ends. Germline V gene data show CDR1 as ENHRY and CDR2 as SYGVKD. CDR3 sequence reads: CAISESGTGVTEDTQYF. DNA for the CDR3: TGTGCCATCAGTGAGTCGGGAACGGGGGTGACCGAAGATACGCAGTATTTT.

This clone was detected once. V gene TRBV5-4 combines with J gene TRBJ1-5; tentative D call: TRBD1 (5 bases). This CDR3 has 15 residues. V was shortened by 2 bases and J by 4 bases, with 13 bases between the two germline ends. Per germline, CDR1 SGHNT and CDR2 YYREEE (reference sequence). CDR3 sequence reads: CASSLGADLNQPQHF. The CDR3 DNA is TGTGCCAGCAGCTTAGGGGCAGATCTAAATCAGCCCCAGCATTTT.

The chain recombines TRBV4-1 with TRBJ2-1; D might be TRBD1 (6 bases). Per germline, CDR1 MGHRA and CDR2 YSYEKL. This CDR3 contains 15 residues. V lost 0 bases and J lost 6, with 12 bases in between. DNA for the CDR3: TGCGCCAGCAGCCAAGAAAGTTGGGGGCTCAATGAGCAGTTCTTC. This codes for CASSQESWGLNEQFF.

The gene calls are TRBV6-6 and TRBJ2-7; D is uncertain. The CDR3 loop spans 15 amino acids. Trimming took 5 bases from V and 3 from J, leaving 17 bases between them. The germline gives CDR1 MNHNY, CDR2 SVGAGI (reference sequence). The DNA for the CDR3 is TGTGCCAGCAGTGCCGACTTGGTTGGGGTCTACGAGCAGTACTTC. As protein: CASSADLVGVYEQYF.